This TCR beta chain derives from a study of Graves' ophthalmopathy and Graves' hyperthyroidism. This CDR3 region has 14 residues. Trimming left V 7 bases short and J 1 base short, with 10 bases between. Germline-derived CDR1 and CDR2 are SNHLY and FYNNEI. RNA transcripts served as template for amplifying TCR beta CDR3 sequences. First-round RT-PCR used HTBI primers; second-round multiplex PCR followed. TCRdb used MiXCR to reprocess the multiplex PCR reads, holding one entry per CDR3 protein. The sample lists 660,000 or so distinct CDR3 sequences; approximately 39% were seen once. This clonotype showed up many times. Its antigen remains unidentified. Without the conserved terminal phenylalanine or tryptophan, this CDR3 likely stems from a read error. Study-wide results and limits: Among expanded thyroid clonotypes above 0.001 frequency, most also occurred in blood. Ophthalmopathy versus stable hyperthyroidism: 13-signature model gave 87.88% sensitivity, 81.08% specificity.

The chain employs TRBV2 and TRBJ2-2, with D perhaps matching TRBD1 (6 bases). The origin of this receptor is an adult man with Graves' ophthalmopathy. Specimen: peripheral blood. The CDR3 sequence: CASKPRGNTGELFV. The CDR3 DNA is TGTGCCAGCAAACCCAGGGGGAACACCGGGGAGCTGTTTGTT.